These 24 T cell receptor beta chains were sequenced from one sample in a study of T-cell memory formation after mild COVID-19. Using its own MiXCR run on the 5' RACE reads, TCRdb lists one record per CDR3 protein. Here the sample spans around 340,000 distinct CDR3 sequences, over 20% being singletons. Material: PBMCs or a T cell subset sorted from them (not recorded which). The receptors shown here come from an adult woman who had mild COVID-19 (a few samples of this study predate the infection). Cell type and time point are not known.

This rearrangement joins TRBV18 to TRBJ1-2; 10 positions agree with TRBD1. Losses at the gene ends were 5 bases for V and 0 bases for J; bases not matched to a gene: 6. The CDR3 has 16 amino acids. Per germline, CDR1 KGHSH and CDR2 LQKENI. In nucleotides, the CDR3 is TGTGCCAGCTCATCGGGACAGGGGACGTCTAACTATGGCTACACCTTC. It yields the protein CASSSGQGTSNYGYTF.

The chain combines TRBV5-5 with TRBJ2-7; unclear D gene. V was cut by 3 bases and J by 7 bases, with 8 bases left in between. CDR3 length: 11 amino acids. Germline V gene data show CDR1 as SGHKS and CDR2 as YYEKEE (reference sequence). CDR3 protein: CASSYLLEQYF. The CDR3 bases are TGTGCCAGCAGCTATTTGCTAGAGCAGTACTTC.

The chain has TRBV7-9 and TRBJ2-1, with D unresolved. V lost 5 bases and J 7 bases, leaving 21 bases between the germline ends. Per the germline V gene, CDR1 is SEHNR and CDR2 is FQNEAQ (reference sequence). The CDR3 spans 16 residues. The CDR3 is CASSQLGIRHGNEQFF. The CDR3 DNA follows: TGTGCCAGCAGCCAATTAGGGATCCGTCATGGGAATGAGCAGTTCTTC.

This clonotype has just a few counts. The gene calls are TRBV29-1 and TRBJ2-5, with D possibly called TRBD1 or TRBD2 (5 bases each). Germline CDR1 reads SQVTM; CDR2 reads ANQGSEA. This CDR3 region has 14 residues. V gave up 1 base and J gave up 4 bases, with 13 bases separating them. The CDR3 sequence: CSVEGGALGETQYF. CDR3 nucleotide sequence: TGCAGCGTTGAAGGAGGGGCCCTGGGAGAGACCCAGTACTTC.

Only a few counts were recorded for this clonotype. The CDR3 is CSASPQGAWNQPQHF. CDR3 in DNA: TGCAGTGCTTCGCCCCAGGGGGCATGGAATCAGCCCCAGCATTTT. This chain joins TRBV20-1 and TRBJ1-5; the match to TRBD1 covers 8 bases. The CDR3 sequence is 15 residues long. Trimming took 5 bases from V and 4 from J; bases not matched to a gene: 10. CDR1 and CDR2 from the germline V gene are DFQATT and SNEGSKA (reference sequence).

This clonotype was seen a handful of times. This chain joins TRBV29-1 and TRBJ2-3; perhaps TRBD2 as D (6 bases). CDR1 is SQVTM and CDR2 is ANQGSEA in the germline V gene. This CDR3 has 14 residues. V was trimmed by 0 bases and J by 2 bases, leaving 9 bases between them. In nucleotides, the CDR3 is TGCAGCGTTGAAGACAGGGAGGCCACAGATACGCAGTATTTT. It codes for CSVEDREATDTQYF.

The chain recombines TRBV4-1 with TRBJ1-1; perhaps TRBD1 as D (6 bases). The ends were cut back, 1 base at V and 4 bases at J, with 13 bases in the middle. The CDR3 consists of 15 residues. The V gene's germline CDR1 is MGHRA and CDR2 YSYEKL. The CDR3 DNA follows: TGCGCCAGCAGCCAAGGGGGGGGGGGCCCCACTGAAGCTTTCTTT. It translates to CASSQGGGGPTEAFF.

This clonotype was seen repeatedly, ten times or more. The V and J genes are TRBV4-2 and TRBJ2-7; D is possibly TRBD2 (6 bases). Germline V gives CDR1 LGHNA, CDR2 YNFKEQ. The V end lost 1 base, the J end lost 3 bases, and 13 bases lay between the germline ends. This CDR3 is 15 amino acids long. The CDR3 region is CASSQAASANYEQYF. The CDR3 nucleotides are TGTGCCAGCAGCCAAGCAGCTAGCGCTAACTACGAGCAGTACTTC.

This clonotype was detected once. The gene calls are TRBV13 and TRBJ2-2; maybe TRBD2 (7 bases). Trimming took off 0 bases at V and 1 base at J, with 12 bases between the two ends. The CDR3 is made up of 17 amino acids. CDR1 and CDR2 from the germline V gene are PRHDT and FYEKMQ (reference sequence). The CDR3 nucleotides are TGTGCCAGCAGCTTAGGACGGGGGGCTCTGAACACCGGGGAGCTGTTTTTT. Translating gives CASSLGRGALNTGELFF.

The rearrangement uses TRBV25-1 and TRBJ2-7; unclear D gene. Trimming shortened V by 3 bases and J by 8 bases, and 8 bases separated the two germline ends. Germline V gene data show CDR1 as MGHDK and CDR2 as SYGVNS. The CDR3 length is 11 residues. CDR3 amino acids: CASSDGAKQYF. CDR3 nucleotide sequence: TGTGCCAGCAGTGATGGTGCGAAGCAGTACTTC.

At least ten counts were recorded for this clonotype. The J gene is TRBJ2-3, the V gene TRBV7-8; 12 bases align to TRBD2. With V trimmed by 3 bases and J by 4 bases, 5 bases remained unmatched. Germline V gives CDR1 SGHVS, CDR2 FQNEAQ. This CDR3 has 16 residues. The CDR3 region is CASSFTSGGSADTQYF. In nucleotides, the CDR3 is TGTGCCAGCAGCTTTACTAGCGGGGGGAGTGCAGATACGCAGTATTTT.

This clonotype has only a few counts. The chain combines TRBV7-9 with TRBJ1-2; D possibly corresponds to TRBD1 (6 bases). The CDR3 has 12 residues. CDR1 SEHNR and CDR2 FQNEAQ come from the germline V gene (reference sequence). The germline V and J ends were trimmed by 6 bases and 3 bases, with 8 bases remaining between them. For the CDR3, the DNA is TGTGCCAGCAGAAGGGGGGACTATGGCTACACCTTC. This encodes CASRRGDYGYTF.

This clonotype was observed a handful of times. V usage is TRBV6-5 and J usage is TRBJ2-7; D call uncertain. The CDR3 extends over 16 amino acids. Germline CDR1 MNHEY, CDR2 SVGAGI. The V and J ends lost 2 bases and 3 bases respectively, with 17 bases between them. The DNA of the CDR3 is TGTGCCAGCAGTTACCCCATCGGATTCGACGTCTACGAGCAGTACTTC. This encodes CASSYPIGFDVYEQYF.

In this sample, this clonotype turned up once. The CDR3 reads CASSPGVPPLYEQYF. The CDR3 nucleotides read TGTGCCAGCTCACCGGGGGTACCCCCTCTCTACGAGCAGTACTTC. J is TRBJ2-7 and V is TRBV18; TRBD1 or TRBD2 may be the D gene (5 bases each). The V end lost 3 bases, the J end lost 3 bases, and 15 bases lay between the germline ends. Germline V gene lookup returns CDR1 KGHSH and CDR2 LQKENI. This CDR3 has 15 amino acids.

The chain joins TRBV5-6 to TRBJ2-5; 14 positions agree with TRBD2. Germline CDR1 SGHDT, CDR2 YYEEEE. J lost 4 bases, V lost 4 bases, and 12 bases had no gene match. The CDR3 length is 18 residues. CDR3 in amino acids: CASSPSPTSGRARETQYF. The CDR3 region has the DNA TGTGCCAGCAGCCCCTCCCCGACTAGCGGGAGGGCCAGAGAGACCCAGTACTTC.

This clonotype was seen only a few times. The J gene is TRBJ2-7, the V gene TRBV18, with TRBD2 identical over 14 bases. With 6 bases clipped from V and 0 bases from J, the junction kept 10 bases outside the gene matches. This CDR3 spans 18 amino acids. In germline, CDR1 is KGHSH, CDR2 LQKENI. CDR3 sequence: CASSPGLAGDSYSYEQYF. CDR3 sequence (DNA): TGTGCCAGCTCCCCGGGACTAGCGGGGGATTCCTACTCCTACGAGCAGTACTTC.

This clonotype has a handful of counts. This sequence joins TRBV20-1 and TRBJ1-1; TRBD1 might be the D (5 bases). The CDR3 runs 14 residues. Germline V lookup: CDR1 DFQATT, CDR2 SNEGSKA (reference sequence). V was pared by 5 bases and J by 3 bases, with 16 bases between. CDR3 residues: CSAPRGSKYTEAFF. In DNA, the CDR3 is TGCAGTGCTCCCCGGGGGTCCAAGTACACTGAAGCTTTCTTT.

In this sample, this clonotype turned up a few times. The rearrangement links TRBV5-1 to TRBJ2-5; D might be TRBD1 (5 bases). Germline CDR1 reads SGHRS; CDR2 reads YFSETQ. With 0 bases removed from V and 2 bases from J, the gap between germline ends came to 11 bases. CDR3 size: 15 residues. The CDR3 region has the DNA TGCGCCAGCAGCTTGGGGACATTCTCTCAAGAGACCCAGTACTTC. Encoded protein: CASSLGTFSQETQYF.

The chain couples TRBV11-2 to TRBJ2-7; 10 bases line up with TRBD1. This CDR3 has 15 residues. V gave up 5 bases and J gave up 3 bases; unmatched junction bases: 7. Per germline, CDR1 SGHAT and CDR2 FQNNGV. The CDR3 coding sequence is TGTGCCAGCAGCCAGGTGGGACAGGGGTACTACGAGCAGTACTTC. Encoded protein: CASSQVGQGYYEQYF.

This chain connects TRBV29-1 to TRBJ1-3; unclear D gene. The ends were cut back, 6 bases at V and 4 bases at J, with 13 bases in the middle. CDR1 SQVTM and CDR2 ANQGSEA come from the germline V gene. The CDR3 length is 13 residues. This chain's CDR3 is CSVAMAGGNTIYF. Written as DNA, the CDR3 is TGCAGCGTCGCAATGGCGGGGGGAAACACCATATATTTT.

This chain joins TRBV7-9 and TRBJ2-3, with TRBD2 as a possible D gene (6 bases). V lost 5 bases and J 6 bases, leaving 9 bases between the germline ends. Germline-derived CDR1 and CDR2 are SEHNR and FQNEAQ (reference sequence). This CDR3 has 12 amino acids. The chain's CDR3 is CASSQRGDTQYF. CDR3 nucleotide sequence: TGTGCCAGCAGCCAACGGGGGGATACGCAGTATTTT. The whole variable domain, remainder taken from reference TRBV7-9 and TRBJ2-3, is DTGVSQNPRHKITKRGQNVTFRCDPISEHNRLYWYRQTLGQGPEFLTYFQNEAQLEKSRLLSDRFSAERPKGSFSTLEIQRTEQGDSAMYLCASSQRGDTQYFGPGTRLTVL.

This chain connects TRBV5-6 to TRBJ2-3, with D perhaps being TRBD1 or TRBD2 (6 bases each). Germline assignment: CDR1 SGHDT and CDR2 YYEEEE. This CDR3 has 16 residues. V gave up 3 bases and J gave up 2 bases, with 16 bases separating them. This CDR3 is CASSSEGGPNTDTQYF. CDR3 coding DNA: TGTGCCAGCAGCTCGGAGGGGGGACCCAACACAGATACGCAGTATTTT.

J is TRBJ1-5 and V is TRBV4-3, with D unclear. Germline CDR1 is LGHNA and CDR2 is YSLEER. Trimming took 0 bases from V and 7 from J, leaving 16 bases between them. This CDR3 comprises 16 residues. Here the CDR3 DNA reads TGCGCCAGCAGCCAAGAGTTAAGGAGGGATGACCAGCCCCAGCATTTT. Its translation: CASSQELRRDDQPQHF.

This clonotype was observed a few times. The V and J genes are TRBV7-9 and TRBJ2-1, with a weak D call TRBD1 (6 bases). The CDR3 length is 16 residues. Trimming pared 5 bases from V and 8 bases from J, leaving 22 bases between. CDR1 is SEHNR, CDR2 FQNEAQ, per germline (reference sequence). This chain's CDR3 is CASSQGRGNFSHEQFF. The CDR3 bases are TGTGCCAGCAGCCAGGGGAGAGGGAACTTCTCACATGAGCAGTTCTTC. The variable domain in full, completed from reference TRBV7-9 and TRBJ2-1, reads DTGVSQNPRHKITKRGQNVTFRCDPISEHNRLYWYRQTLGQGPEFLTYFQNEAQLEKSRLLSDRFSAERPKGSFSTLEIQRTEQGDSAMYLCASSQGRGNFSHEQFFGPGTRLTVL.